These 15 T cell receptor beta chains were sequenced from one sample in a study of blood T cell repertoires in COVID-19 (TCRdb year 2020). Libraries were constructed by the immunoSEQ multiplex PCR assay. Here the immuneACCESS table is served through TCRdb, limited to in-frame sequences with V and J called. Missing clones are a known gap in these copies; in checked studies unresolved V genes cover under half, and the rest lacks a known reason. The sample table lists 400,000 to 500,000 clones, approximately 90% of them with a count of one. The top ten constitute roughly 1.4% of the sample. The sequenced sample was PBMCs or T cells enriched from blood (not recorded which). These receptors were collected from a woman in her late teens or twenties who had been exposed to COVID-19.

A single count supports this clone. The chain uses TRBV28 and TRBJ2-7; D not certain. CDR3 length equals 15 residues. With 3 bases removed from V and 0 bases from J, the gap between germline ends came to 12 bases. Germline V gives CDR1 MDHEN, CDR2 SYDVKM. In nucleotides, the CDR3 is TGTGCCAGCAGTTTGGTAGCAGAGAGCTCCTACGAGCAGTACTTC. This codes for CASSLVAESSYEQYF. The full variable domain, in which reference TRBV28 and TRBJ2-7 provide the parts outside the CDR3, is DVKVTQSSRYLVKRTGEKVFLECVQDMDHENMFWYRQDPGLGLRLIYFSYDVKMKEKGDIPEGYSVSREKKERFSLILESASTNQTSMYLCASSLVAESSYEQYFGPGTRLTVT.

The rearrangement joins TRBV11-2 to TRBJ2-7; 7 bases fit TRBD1. This CDR3 has 14 amino acids. V shed 6 bases, J shed 5 bases, and the junction held 10 bases outside the gene matches. Germline CDR1 reads SGHAT; CDR2 reads FQNNGV. CDR3 bases: TGTGCCAGCAGATCCCCGAGGGGGCCCCACGAGCAGTACTTC. The encoded protein is CASRSPRGPHEQYF.

The chain joins TRBV7-2 to TRBJ2-7, with 12 positions matching TRBD2. V dropped 4 bases and J dropped 7; count of bases not matched to a gene: 8. This CDR3 region has 15 residues. Looked up from germline, CDR1 is SGHTA and CDR2 is FQGNSA. The CDR3 DNA reads as TGTGCCAGCAGCTCCCAACTAGCGGGGGGCTATGAGCAGTACTTC. This gives the protein CASSSQLAGGYEQYF.

The rearrangement joins TRBV18 to TRBJ2-7; 9 nucleotides agree with TRBD1. The CDR3 has 14 residues. Germline trimming cut 3 bases from V and 5 bases from J; bases unmatched to any gene: 5. CDR1 and CDR2 from the germline V gene are KGHSH and LQKENI. For the CDR3, the DNA is TGTGCCAGCTCACCGACAGGGGGGCTCGACGAGCAGTACTTC. Protein product: CASSPTGGLDEQYF.

The chain links TRBV11-2 to TRBJ2-2; TRBD1 agrees at 9 bases. Germline V gene data show CDR1 as SGHAT and CDR2 as FQNNGV. The CDR3 runs to 20 residues. The V and J ends lost 0 bases and 2 bases, in that order; junction bases with no gene match: 13. The CDR3 DNA follows: TGTGCCAGCAGCTTAGACTGGCGGGACAGGGTCTCCTTTAACACCGGGGAGCTGTTTTTT. Translating gives CASSLDWRDRVSFNTGELFF.

The rearrangement links TRBV5-6 to TRBJ2-1; TRBD1 matches 7 bases. This CDR3 is 15 amino acids long. The germline V gene encodes CDR1 SGHDT and CDR2 YYEEEE. Germline trimming cut 1 base from V and 5 bases from J; bases unmatched to any gene: 6. The CDR3 spells CASSLQGVLDNEQFF. The CDR3 DNA follows: TGTGCCAGCAGCTTGCAGGGGGTACTAGACAATGAGCAGTTCTTC.

V usage is TRBV10-1 and J usage is TRBJ2-3, with D possibly matching TRBD1 (5 bases). CDR3 length equals 14 residues. Trimming took off 10 bases at V and 9 bases at J, with 23 bases between the two ends. Germline assignment: CDR1 WNHNN and CDR2 SYGVQD (reference sequence). DNA for the CDR3: TGCGCCAAGAAACACCAGGGTCGAGTAGCCACGCAGTATTTT. It translates to CAKKHQGRVATQYF.

This rearrangement joins TRBV3-1 (or the pseudogene TRBV3-2) to TRBJ2-7; 12 bases line up with TRBD2. The CDR3 runs 16 residues. The V and J ends lost 4 bases and 2 bases, in that order; junction bases with no gene match: 6. CDR1 and CDR2 from the germline V gene are LGHDT and YNNKEL (reference sequence). DNA of the CDR3: TGTGCCAGCAGCCCCCGGACTAGCGGGATGGCCTACGAGCAGTACTTC. As protein: CASSPRTSGMAYEQYF.

This chain connects TRBV11-2 to TRBJ2-7; D not certain. Germline CDR1 is SGHAT and CDR2 is FQNNGV. V lost 2 bases, J lost 2 bases, and 4 bases lay in between. This CDR3 comprises 12 residues. For the CDR3, the DNA is TGTGCCAGCAGCTTATCTACCTACGAGCAGTACTTC. Translating it yields CASSLSTYEQYF. Full variable domain (outside the CDR3, taken from reference TRBV11-2 and TRBJ2-7): EAGVAQSPRYKIIEKRQSVAFWCNPISGHATLYWYQQILGQGPKLLIQFQNNGVVDDSQLPKDRFSAERLKGVDSTLKIQPAKLEDSAVYLCASSLSTYEQYFGPGTRLTVT.

The V and J genes are TRBV7-2 and TRBJ2-1; the match to TRBD2 covers 8 bases. In germline, CDR1 is SGHTA, CDR2 FQGNSA. The CDR3 is 12 residues long. The junction had 2 bases not matched to a gene; V was cut back by 5 bases and J by 8 bases. This CDR3 is CASSPGRDEQFF. The CDR3 bases are TGTGCCAGCAGCCCCGGGAGGGATGAGCAGTTCTTC.

V and J are TRBV18 and TRBJ1-5; 8 positions agree with TRBD1. Trimming took 6 bases from V and 5 from J; bases not matched to a gene: 15. CDR3 size: 17 residues. Germline V gene lookup returns CDR1 KGHSH and CDR2 LQKENI. Here the CDR3 DNA reads TGTGCCAGCTCTCCGGACAGGGCATCAGGGGTGTATCAGCCCCAGCATTTT. Protein product: CASSPDRASGVYQPQHF.

This clone was detected only a few times. The chain joins TRBV4-1 to TRBJ2-1; 7 nucleotides align to TRBD2. The length of the CDR3 is 20 residues. Germline CDR1 and CDR2: MGHRA and YSYEKL. With 3 bases clipped from V and 8 bases from J, the junction kept 25 bases outside the gene matches. This CDR3 is CASSQSGSASGRQKDDEQFF. CDR3 in DNA: TGCGCCAGCAGCCAGAGTGGGTCAGCTAGCGGCCGCCAAAAGGACGATGAGCAGTTCTTC.

This clone was seen only once. The rearrangement joins TRBV4-3 to TRBJ1-6; TRBD1 matches at 11 bases. CDR3 length: 16 residues. Trimming at V came to 3 bases and at J to 10 bases, leaving 8 bases not matched to a gene. Germline-derived CDR1 and CDR2 are LGHNA and YSLEER. CDR3 residues: CASSHEGGTGGSPLHF. CDR3 coding DNA: TGCGCCAGCAGCCATGAAGGGGGGACAGGGGGGTCACCCCTCCACTTT.

This clone was seen a single time. The chain employs TRBV5-5 and TRBJ1-1; D is ambiguous. The CDR3 runs to 16 residues. CDR1 and CDR2 (germline): SGHKS, YYEKEE (reference sequence). The ends were cut back, 4 bases at V and 1 base at J, with 17 bases in the middle. The CDR3, as DNA: TGTGCCAGCAGCCTACTTCCGGTAACGGGGAACACTGAAGCTTTCTTT. It is translated as CASSLLPVTGNTEAFF.

The V and J genes are TRBV29-1 and TRBJ1-5; perhaps TRBD1 as D (5 bases). The CDR3 length is 13 residues. With 6 bases removed from V and 6 bases from J, the gap between germline ends came to 15 bases. Germline lookup yields CDR1 SQVTM and CDR2 ANQGSEA. In DNA form, the CDR3 reads TGCAGCGTCTGGGAGGGGCAGGGTCAGCCCCAGCATTTT. This codes for CSVWEGQGQPQHF. The whole variable domain, filled in from reference TRBV29-1 and TRBJ1-5, reads SAVISQKPSRDICQRGTSLTIQCQVDSQVTMMFWYRQQPGQSLTLIATANQGSEATYESGFVIDKFPISRPNLTFSTLTVSNMSPEDSSIYLCSVWEGQGQPQHFGDGTRLSIL.